The entry below gives a single TCR beta chain sequence along with its context. It lacks a known antigen. The record has no base qualities; no much larger clone is one base away. TCRbeta CDR3 regions were amplified from genomic DNA by means of the immunoSEQ Assay, a bias-controlled multiplex PCR. The original methods were these. The number of nucleated cells in each sample was estimated by amplification of reference gene primers within the assay. Sequence reads were collapsed and filtered to measure the absolute abundance of every unique TCRbeta CDR3 rearrangement. For each sample, productive Simpson clonality was calculated by taking the square root of Simpson's diversity index across productive rearrangements. Sourced from immuneACCESS, this table was stored by TCRdb with only in-frame sequences that have V and J called. A share of the clones is absent; for the studies checked, an unresolved V gene accounts for under half, and the remainder has no known explanation. V, J and clone size were drawn from that table, and D and trimming were deduced from the DNA. In all, the sample holds 410,000 or so clones, and roughly 85% of those were seen once. Of the sample, under 1.5% falls within the top ten clones.

This entry is derived from a study of blood T cell repertoires in COVID-19 (TCRdb year 2020). With regard to the full study: Samples covering the acute and convalescent phases of COVID-19 were provided by collaborators in the United States, Italy and Spain. The material from the prospective study consisted of cDNA or gDNA derived from T cells, B-cell-depleted T cells, or PBMCs. Deeply sampled blood TCRbeta repertoires from subjects exposed to, actively infected with, or recovered from COVID-19 were included in the dataset. The repertoires were made available in a free public database intended to serve as a resource for research on the immune response to SARS-CoV-2. Samples came from the ongoing ImmuneRACE study (first 160 participants) plus 1,254 subjects from 6 global collaborators. A de-identified subject ID, COVID-19 status, age in years and sex were almost always included in the sample metadata. HLA class I and class II types, where available, came from metadata supplied by the sample provider rather than from assay-based typing.

Study-level results and caveats: The amount of clinical and demographic metadata varied by source and participant and was provided uncurated.

There are 13 amino acids in the CDR3, from cysteine to phenylalanine inclusive. CDR3 DNA is the only sequence kept; it has 39 bases, read in frame from the first base. The junction shows trimming of 7 bases on V and 0 bases on J, plus 9 bases between the germline ends. For CDR1 and CDR2, the germline V gene lists SNHLY and FYNNEI. The collaborating institutions used their own protocols to collect whole blood in K2EDTA tubes. For TCRbeta analysis, collaborators shipped samples as frozen whole blood, isolated PBMCs, or DNA extracted from either of those sample types. Sequencing was performed on peripheral blood. The origin of this receptor is a woman aged 25 to 39 with active or convalescent COVID-19. The chain is made from TRBV2 and TRBJ1-1, with the D gene call left open. The sequenced DNA: TGTGCCAGCACCCTACAGTTGAACACTGAAGCTTTCTTT. It translates to CASTLQLNTEAFF.